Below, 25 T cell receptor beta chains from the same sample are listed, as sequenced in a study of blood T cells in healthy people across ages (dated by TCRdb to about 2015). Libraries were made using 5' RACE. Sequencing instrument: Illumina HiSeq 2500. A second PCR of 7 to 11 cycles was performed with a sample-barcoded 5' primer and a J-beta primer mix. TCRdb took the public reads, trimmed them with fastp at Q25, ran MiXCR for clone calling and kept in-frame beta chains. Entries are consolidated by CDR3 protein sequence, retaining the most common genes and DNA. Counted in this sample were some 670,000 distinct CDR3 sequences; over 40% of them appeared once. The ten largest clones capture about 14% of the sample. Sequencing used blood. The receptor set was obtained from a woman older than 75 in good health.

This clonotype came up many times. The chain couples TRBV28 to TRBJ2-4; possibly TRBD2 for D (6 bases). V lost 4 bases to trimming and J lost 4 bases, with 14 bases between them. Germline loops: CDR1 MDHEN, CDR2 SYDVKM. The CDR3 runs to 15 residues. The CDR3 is CASSSGGVGKNIQYF. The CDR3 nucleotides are TGTGCCAGCAGTTCCGGAGGGGTGGGGAAAAACATTCAGTACTTC.

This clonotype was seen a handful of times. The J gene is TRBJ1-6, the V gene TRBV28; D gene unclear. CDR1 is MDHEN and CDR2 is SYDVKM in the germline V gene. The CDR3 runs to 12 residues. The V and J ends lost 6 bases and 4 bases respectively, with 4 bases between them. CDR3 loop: CASSDYNSPLHF. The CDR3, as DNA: TGTGCCAGCAGCGATTATAATTCACCCCTCCACTTT.

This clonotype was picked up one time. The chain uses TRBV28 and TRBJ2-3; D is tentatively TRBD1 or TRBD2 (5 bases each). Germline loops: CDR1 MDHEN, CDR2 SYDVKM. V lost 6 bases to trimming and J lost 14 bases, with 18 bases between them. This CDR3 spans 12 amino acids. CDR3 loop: CASRAGTNTRYF. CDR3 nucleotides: TGTGCCAGCAGAGCCGGGACGAATACACGGTATTTT.

CDR3 sequence: CASSRQTNVGHGYTF. In nucleotides, the CDR3 is TGTGCCAGCAGCCGACAGACTAACGTGGGACATGGCTACACCTTC. The chain recombines TRBV7-2 with TRBJ1-2, with D perhaps matching TRBD1 (5 bases). This CDR3 contains 15 residues. The V gene lost 5 bases and the J gene lost 6 bases, with 19 bases spanning the gap. The germline CDR1 and CDR2 sequences are SGHTA and FQGNSA. Together with reference TRBV7-2 and TRBJ1-2, the CDR3 gives the full variable domain: GAGVSQSPSNKVTEKGKDVELRCDPISGHTALYWYRQSLGQGLEFLIYFQGNSAPDKSGLPSDRFSAERTGGSVSTLTIQRTQQEDSAVYLCASSRQTNVGHGYTFGSGTRLTVV.

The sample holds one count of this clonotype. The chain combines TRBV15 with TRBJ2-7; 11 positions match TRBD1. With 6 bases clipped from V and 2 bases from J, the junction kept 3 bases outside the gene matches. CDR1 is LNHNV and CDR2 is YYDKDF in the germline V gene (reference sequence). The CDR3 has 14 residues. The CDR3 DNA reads TGTGCCACCAGTGGGGACAGGGGGACCTACGAGCAGTACTTC. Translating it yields CATSGDRGTYEQYF.

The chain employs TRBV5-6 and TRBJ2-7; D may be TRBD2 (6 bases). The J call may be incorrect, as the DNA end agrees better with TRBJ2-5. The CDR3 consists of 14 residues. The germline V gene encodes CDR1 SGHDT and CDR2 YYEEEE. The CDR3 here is CASSLSPRGETQYF. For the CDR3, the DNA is TGTGCCAGCAGCTTAAGTCCCCGGGGGGAGACCCAGTACTTC.

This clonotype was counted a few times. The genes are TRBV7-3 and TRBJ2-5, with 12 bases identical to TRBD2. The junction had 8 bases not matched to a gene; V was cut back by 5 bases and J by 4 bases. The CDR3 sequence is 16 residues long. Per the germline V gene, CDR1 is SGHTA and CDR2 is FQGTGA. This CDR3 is CASSPSTSGSSETQYF. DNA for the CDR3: TGTGCCAGCAGCCCCTCGACTAGCGGGAGTTCAGAGACCCAGTACTTC. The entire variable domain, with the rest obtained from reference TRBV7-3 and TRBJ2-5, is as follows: GAGVSQTPSNKVTEKGKYVELRCDPISGHTALYWYRQSLGQGPEFLIYFQGTGAADDSGLPNDRFFAVRPEGSVSTLKIQRTERGDSAVYLCASSPSTSGSSETQYFGPGTRLLVL.

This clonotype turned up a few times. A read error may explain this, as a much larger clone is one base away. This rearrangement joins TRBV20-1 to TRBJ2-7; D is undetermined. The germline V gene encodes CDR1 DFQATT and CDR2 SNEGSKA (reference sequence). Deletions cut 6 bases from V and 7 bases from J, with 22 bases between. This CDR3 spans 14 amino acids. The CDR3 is CSAPLRSGFDEQYF. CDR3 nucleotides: TGCAGTGCCCCACTTAGGTCTGGCTTCGATGAGCAGTACTTC.

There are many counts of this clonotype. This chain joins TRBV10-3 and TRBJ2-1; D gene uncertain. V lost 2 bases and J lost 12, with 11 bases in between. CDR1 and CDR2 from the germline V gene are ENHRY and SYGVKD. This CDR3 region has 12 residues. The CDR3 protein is CAISEEPPGQFF. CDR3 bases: TGTGCCATCAGTGAGGAACCCCCGGGGCAGTTCTTC.

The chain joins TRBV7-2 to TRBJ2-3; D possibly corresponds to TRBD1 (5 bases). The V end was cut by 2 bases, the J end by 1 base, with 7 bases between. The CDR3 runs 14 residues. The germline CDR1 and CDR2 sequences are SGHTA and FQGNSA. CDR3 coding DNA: TGTGCCAGCAGCTTAACGACAGGCACAGATACGCAGTATTTT. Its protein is CASSLTTGTDTQYF.

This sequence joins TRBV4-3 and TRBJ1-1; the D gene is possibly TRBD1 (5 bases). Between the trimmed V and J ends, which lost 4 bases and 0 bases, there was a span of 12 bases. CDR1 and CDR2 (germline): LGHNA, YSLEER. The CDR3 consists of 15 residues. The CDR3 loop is CASSRDRTMNTEAFF. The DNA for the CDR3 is TGCGCCAGCAGCCGGGACCGAACAATGAACACTGAAGCTTTCTTT.

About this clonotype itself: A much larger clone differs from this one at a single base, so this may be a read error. The CDR3 nucleotides read TGTGCCACCAGTGCGCGAAGCACAGGTACGCAGTATTTT. This gives the protein CATSARSTGTQYF. This chain links TRBV24-1 with TRBJ2-3, with a weak D call TRBD1 (5 bases). This CDR3 comprises 13 residues. Germline CDR1 is KGHDR and CDR2 is SFDVKD.

The CDR3 DNA reads as TGCAGTGCTAGAGGGGACTGCAATGAGCAGTTCTTC. It specifies CSARGDCNEQFF. The J gene is TRBJ2-1, the V gene TRBV20-1; maybe TRBD2 (6 bases). CDR1 DFQATT and CDR2 SNEGSKA come from the germline V gene (reference sequence). Trimming removed 1 base at V and 6 bases at J, with 7 bases between. The CDR3 runs 12 residues.

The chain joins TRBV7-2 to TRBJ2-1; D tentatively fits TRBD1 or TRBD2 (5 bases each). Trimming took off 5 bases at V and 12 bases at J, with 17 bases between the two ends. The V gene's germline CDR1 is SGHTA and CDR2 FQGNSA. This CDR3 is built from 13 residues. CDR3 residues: CASSQGTSDAQFF. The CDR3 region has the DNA TGTGCCAGCAGCCAAGGGACGTCGGATGCGCAGTTCTTC. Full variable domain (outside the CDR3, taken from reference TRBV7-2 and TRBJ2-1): GAGVSQSPSNKVTEKGKDVELRCDPISGHTALYWYRQSLGQGLEFLIYFQGNSAPDKSGLPSDRFSAERTGGSVSTLTIQRTQQEDSAVYLCASSQGTSDAQFFGPGTRLTVL.

CDR3 loop: CATSEGGPSDEQYF. CDR3 DNA sequence: TGTGCCACCAGTGAGGGGGGACCGTCGGACGAGCAGTACTTC. The rearrangement joins TRBV24-1 to TRBJ2-5, with D tentatively TRBD2 (6 bases). The end of the DNA fits TRBJ2-7 better, so the J call may be wrong. The CDR3 is made up of 14 amino acids. Per the germline V gene, CDR1 is KGHDR and CDR2 is SFDVKD.

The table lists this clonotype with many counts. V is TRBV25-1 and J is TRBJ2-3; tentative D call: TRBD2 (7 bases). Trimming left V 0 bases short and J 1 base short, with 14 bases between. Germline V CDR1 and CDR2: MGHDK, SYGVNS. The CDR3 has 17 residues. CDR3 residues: CASSEYSGGRGTDTQYF. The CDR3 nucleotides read TGTGCCAGCAGTGAATATTCGGGGGGCAGAGGCACAGATACGCAGTATTTT.

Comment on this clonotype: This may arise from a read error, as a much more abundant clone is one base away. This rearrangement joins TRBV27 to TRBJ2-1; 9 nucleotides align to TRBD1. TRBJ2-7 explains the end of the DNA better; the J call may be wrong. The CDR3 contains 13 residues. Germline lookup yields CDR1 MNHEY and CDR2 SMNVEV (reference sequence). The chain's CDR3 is CASRDREYNEQYF. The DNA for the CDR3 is TGTGCCAGCCGGGACAGGGAGTACAATGAGCAGTACTTC.

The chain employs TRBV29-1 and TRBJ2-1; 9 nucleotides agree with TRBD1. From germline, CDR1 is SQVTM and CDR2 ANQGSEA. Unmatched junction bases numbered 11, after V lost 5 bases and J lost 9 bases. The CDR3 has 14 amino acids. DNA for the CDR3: TGCAGCGTTCTTACGGGGACAGGGAGGACTGAGCAGTTCTTC. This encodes CSVLTGTGRTEQFF.

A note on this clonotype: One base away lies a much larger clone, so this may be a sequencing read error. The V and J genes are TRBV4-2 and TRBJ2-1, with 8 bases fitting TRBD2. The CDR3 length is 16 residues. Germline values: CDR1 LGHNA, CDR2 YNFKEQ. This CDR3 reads CASSPSQGLEYNGQFF. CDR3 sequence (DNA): TGTGCCAGCAGCCCCTCCCAGGGACTAGAGTACAATGGGCAGTTCTTC.

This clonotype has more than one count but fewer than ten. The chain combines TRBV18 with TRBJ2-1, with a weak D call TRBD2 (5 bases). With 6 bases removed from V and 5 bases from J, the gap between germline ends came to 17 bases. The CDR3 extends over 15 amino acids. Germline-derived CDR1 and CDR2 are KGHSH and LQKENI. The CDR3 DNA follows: TGTGCCAGCTCCCAAGAGCTCCGGGGTAACAATGAGCAGTTCTTC. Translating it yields CASSQELRGNNEQFF.

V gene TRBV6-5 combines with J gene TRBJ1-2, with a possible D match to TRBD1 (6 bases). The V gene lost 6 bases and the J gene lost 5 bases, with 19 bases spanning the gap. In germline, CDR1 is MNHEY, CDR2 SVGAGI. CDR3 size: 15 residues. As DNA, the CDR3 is TGTGCCAGCAGAACGCAGGGGACCCCAGGGTATGGCTACACCTTC. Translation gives CASRTQGTPGYGYTF.

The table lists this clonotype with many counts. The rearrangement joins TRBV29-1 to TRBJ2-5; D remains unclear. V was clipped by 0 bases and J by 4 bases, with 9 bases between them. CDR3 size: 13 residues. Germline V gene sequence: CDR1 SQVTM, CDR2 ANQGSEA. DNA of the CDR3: TGCAGCGTTGAAGAGTTAGTGGGAGAGACCCAGTACTTC. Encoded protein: CSVEELVGETQYF.

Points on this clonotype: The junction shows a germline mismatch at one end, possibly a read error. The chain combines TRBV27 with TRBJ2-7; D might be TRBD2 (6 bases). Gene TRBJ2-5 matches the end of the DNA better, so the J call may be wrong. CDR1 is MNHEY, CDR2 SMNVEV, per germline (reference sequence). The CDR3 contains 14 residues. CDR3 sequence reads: CTSVPTGGDETQYF. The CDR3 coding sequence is TGTACCAGCGTTCCCACCGGGGGTGATGAGACCCAGTACTTC.

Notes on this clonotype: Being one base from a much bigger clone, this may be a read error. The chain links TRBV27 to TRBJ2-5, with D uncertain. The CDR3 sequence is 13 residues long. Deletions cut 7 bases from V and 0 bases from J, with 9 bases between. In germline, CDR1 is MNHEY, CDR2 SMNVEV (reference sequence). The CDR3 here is CASNFYNQETQYF. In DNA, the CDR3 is TGTGCCAGCAATTTTTATAACCAAGAGACCCAGTACTTC.

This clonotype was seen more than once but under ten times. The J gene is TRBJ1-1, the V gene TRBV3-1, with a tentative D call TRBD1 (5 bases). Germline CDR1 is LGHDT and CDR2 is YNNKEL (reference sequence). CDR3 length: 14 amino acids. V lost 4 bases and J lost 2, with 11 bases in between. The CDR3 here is CASSRLDSNTEAFF. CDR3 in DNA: TGTGCCAGCAGCCGTCTAGACAGTAACACTGAAGCTTTCTTT. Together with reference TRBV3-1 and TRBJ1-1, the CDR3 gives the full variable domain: DTAVSQTPKYLVTQMGNDKSIKCEQNLGHDTMYWYKQDSKKFLKIMFSYNNKELIINETVPNRFSPKSPDKAHLNLHINSLELGDSAVYFCASSRLDSNTEAFFGQGTRLTVV.